The 28 T cell receptor beta chains reported below all come from one sample, sequenced in a study of T-cell memory formation after mild COVID-19. One entry per CDR3 protein results from TCRdb running MiXCR on the 5' RACE reads. Of approximately 300,000 distinct CDR3 sequences listed, roughly 15% were seen once; the top ten hold 20% to 25%. Sequenced sample: PBMCs or a T cell subset sorted from them (not recorded which). These receptors were collected from a man aged 18 to 30 who had mild COVID-19 (a few samples of this study predate the infection). Cell type and time point are not known.

The chain recombines TRBV15 with TRBJ1-4, with 9 bases lining up with TRBD1. This CDR3 contains 14 residues. CDR1 is LNHNV, CDR2 YYDKDF, per germline (reference sequence). V lost 5 bases to trimming and J lost 9 bases; unmatched junction nucleotides: 7. This CDR3 is CATSSGQGFKKLFF. DNA for the CDR3: TGTGCCACCAGCTCCGGACAGGGGTTCAAAAAACTGTTTTTT.

The V gene is TRBV10-3, the J gene TRBJ2-7; tentative D call: TRBD1 (5 bases). The ends were cut back, 0 bases at V and 0 bases at J, with 12 bases in the middle. The CDR3 runs 16 residues. Germline assignment: CDR1 ENHRY and CDR2 SYGVKD. The CDR3 spells CAISESKGRTSYEQYF. The CDR3 DNA sequence: TGTGCCATCAGTGAGTCTAAGGGGCGCACCTCCTACGAGCAGTACTTC.

In its sample, this clonotype was seen a few times. The genes are TRBV6-5 and TRBJ1-2; TRBD1 might be the D (5 bases). Per the germline V gene, CDR1 is MNHEY and CDR2 is SVGAGI. V lost 0 bases, J lost 7 bases, and 15 bases lay in between. This CDR3 has 15 residues. The CDR3 DNA is TGTGCCAGCAGTTACTCGATGCGGGGCCAGGGTGGCTACACCTTC. This gives the protein CASSYSMRGQGGYTF.

This clonotype came up many times. The V and J genes are TRBV12-3 or TRBV12-4 and TRBJ2-7; the match to TRBD1 covers 7 bases. V lost 1 base, J lost 5 bases, and 2 bases stayed unmatched. The CDR3 sequence is 13 residues long. This CDR3 is CASSLGQGNEQYV. As DNA, the CDR3 is TGTGCCAGCAGTTTAGGACAGGGAAACGAGCAGTACGTC.

The chain carries TRBV7-6 and TRBJ1-2; D call uncertain. This CDR3 spans 13 amino acids. CDR1 is SGHVS, CDR2 FNYEAQ, per germline. V lost 11 bases, J lost 3 bases, and 16 bases lay in between. The CDR3 sequence: CAVADGLDYGYTF. The CDR3 DNA follows: TGTGCCGTAGCCGACGGGCTCGACTATGGCTACACCTTC.

This clonotype showed up just a few times. The genes are TRBV10-3 and TRBJ1-1; 8 positions match TRBD1. The CDR3 is made up of 13 amino acids. Trimming at V came to 2 bases and at J to 13 bases, leaving 9 bases not matched to a gene. Germline V CDR1 and CDR2: ENHRY, SYGVKD. CDR3 nucleotide sequence: TGTGCCATCAGTGAGCGGGGACAGGAGAGGATTTTCTTT. This encodes CAISERGQERIFF.

The rearrangement uses TRBV11-2 and TRBJ2-1; TRBD2 agrees at 8 bases. This CDR3 has 15 residues. In germline, CDR1 is SGHAT, CDR2 FQNNGV. J lost 4 bases, V lost 3 bases, and 5 bases had no gene match. CDR3 loop: CASSFYRGGYNEQFF. The DNA for the CDR3 is TGTGCCAGCAGCTTTTACCGGGGGGGTTACAATGAGCAGTTCTTC.

This clonotype was counted many times. The chain has TRBV4-3 and TRBJ2-7; 7 bases fit TRBD2. Germline trimming cut 4 bases from V and 4 bases from J; bases unmatched to any gene: 7. CDR1 LGHNA and CDR2 YSLEER come from the germline V gene. The CDR3 has 14 amino acids. CDR3 amino acids: CASSPSGEGYEQYF. In DNA form, the CDR3 reads TGCGCCAGCAGCCCTAGCGGTGAAGGATACGAGCAGTACTTC.

The chain couples TRBV6-5 to TRBJ1-6; D ambiguous. The CDR3 is 13 amino acids. CDR1 and CDR2 (germline): MNHEY, SVGAGI. Trimming took off 1 base at V and 7 bases at J, with 5 bases between the two ends. Written as DNA, the CDR3 is TGTGCCAGCAGTTACTTGGGGAATTCACCCCTCCACTTT. Residues: CASSYLGNSPLHF.

This clonotype came up a few times. V gene TRBV4-1 combines with J gene TRBJ1-5, with a possible D match to TRBD1 (6 bases). The CDR3 totals 15 residues. V lost 2 bases to trimming and J lost 7 bases, with 15 bases between them. In germline, CDR1 is MGHRA, CDR2 YSYEKL. The CDR3 region is CASSQRWTAYQPQHF. In DNA form, the CDR3 reads TGCGCCAGCAGCCAACGGTGGACAGCCTACCAGCCCCAGCATTTT.

This clonotype was detected a few times. The rearrangement joins TRBV5-1 to TRBJ2-2; TRBD2 aligns across 10 bases. V shed 0 bases and J 4 bases; nucleotides not matched to a gene: 3. Germline CDR1 reads SGHRS; CDR2 reads YFSETQ. The CDR3 spans 16 residues. The CDR3 DNA reads TGCGCCAGCAGCTTGGCACCTAGCGGGGGCACCGGGGAGCTGTTTTTT. It encodes CASSLAPSGGTGELFF. Full variable domain (outside the CDR3, taken from reference TRBV5-1 and TRBJ2-2): KAGVTQTPRYLIKTRGQQVTLSCSPISGHRSVSWYQQTPGQGLQFLFEYFSETQRNKGNFPGRFSGRQFSNSRSEMNVSTLELGDSALYLCASSLAPSGGTGELFFGEGSRLTVL.

Remarks on this clonotype: An end of the junction differs from the germline gene, which may be a read error. V gene TRBV6-6 combines with J gene TRBJ2-3; perhaps D is TRBD1 or TRBD2 (6 bases each). Germline CDR1 reads MNHNY; CDR2 reads SVGAGI (reference sequence). There are 13 residues in the CDR3. The CDR3 bases are TGTGCCAGCAAGGGGGGTGGCACAGATAAGCAGTATTTT. It specifies CASKGGGTDKQYF.

In its sample, this clonotype was seen a few times. The rearrangement joins TRBV7-2 to TRBJ2-3; D is ambiguous. Trimming cost V 5 bases and J 1 base, with 19 bases left between them. Germline CDR1 and CDR2: SGHTA and FQGNSA. The CDR3 totals 17 residues. As DNA, the CDR3 is TGTGCCAGCAGCCCGAGTATGAACGCTCCCGGCACAGATACGCAGTATTTT. It translates to CASSPSMNAPGTDTQYF. The whole variable domain, filled in from reference TRBV7-2 and TRBJ2-3, reads GAGVSQSPSNKVTEKGKDVELRCDPISGHTALYWYRQSLGQGLEFLIYFQGNSAPDKSGLPSDRFSAERTGGSVSTLTIQRTQQEDSAVYLCASSPSMNAPGTDTQYFGPGTRLTVL.

This clonotype was found once. V usage is TRBV12-3 or TRBV12-4 and J usage is TRBJ2-2; 8 bases agree with TRBD2. After removal of 6 bases from V and 8 bases from J, the junction contained 8 bases not matched to a gene. The CDR3 spans 14 residues. The CDR3 is CASRGLASSGELFF. In DNA, the CDR3 is TGTGCCAGCAGAGGACTAGCCTCATCTGGGGAGCTGTTTTTT.

The chain combines TRBV18 with TRBJ2-1; D is ambiguous. The germline CDR1 and CDR2 sequences are KGHSH and LQKENI. With 0 bases removed from V and 0 bases from J, the gap between germline ends came to 18 bases. This CDR3 region has 19 residues. The CDR3 DNA sequence: TGTGCCAGCTCACCACCGTTACTGCACAGAGTGAGCTCCTACAATGAGCAGTTCTTC. Protein sequence: CASSPPLLHRVSSYNEQFF.

This clonotype was seen more than once but under ten times. This chain uses TRBV6-2 or TRBV6-3 with TRBJ1-1, with no clear D. This CDR3 region has 14 residues. The V end was cut by 2 bases, the J end by 5 bases, with 12 bases between. The germline V gene has CDR1 MNHEY and CDR2 SVGEGT. The CDR3 nucleotides read TGTGCCAGCAGTTACATGGCGGCAATGACTGAAGCTTTCTTT. Translated, it gives CASSYMAAMTEAFF.

The chain has TRBV7-9 and TRBJ2-5; D is unclear. Looked up from germline, CDR1 is SEHNR and CDR2 is FQNEAQ (reference sequence). The V end lost 2 bases, the J end lost 3 bases, and 10 bases lay between the germline ends. This CDR3 has 14 amino acids. The CDR3 sequence is CASSLSGFKETQYF. CDR3 nucleotide sequence: TGTGCCAGCAGCTTATCTGGGTTTAAAGAGACCCAGTACTTC. Based on the CDR3 plus reference TRBV7-9 and TRBJ2-5, the full variable domain is DTGVSQNPRHKITKRGQNVTFRCDPISEHNRLYWYRQTLGQGPEFLTYFQNEAQLEKSRLLSDRFSAERPKGSFSTLEIQRTEQGDSAMYLCASSLSGFKETQYFGPGTRLLVL.

This clonotype has just a few counts. The gene calls are TRBV6-6 and TRBJ2-7; D unresolved. The CDR3 extends over 11 amino acids. V was shortened by 9 bases and J by 3 bases, with 9 bases between the two germline ends. CDR1 is MNHNY and CDR2 is SVGAGI in the germline V gene (reference sequence). CDR3 region: CASRIVYEQYF. The CDR3 DNA follows: TGTGCCAGTCGTATAGTCTACGAGCAGTACTTC.

This CDR3 reads CASSQDFGAMNTEAFF. The DNA of the CDR3 is TGCGCCAGCAGCCAAGATTTTGGGGCCATGAACACTGAAGCTTTCTTT. The chain uses TRBV4-1 and TRBJ1-1; tentatively, D is TRBD1 (5 bases). The CDR3 has 16 amino acids. CDR1 is MGHRA, CDR2 YSYEKL, per germline. V was pared by 0 bases and J by 0 bases, with 11 bases between.

This clonotype has more than one count but fewer than ten. The gene calls are TRBV6-2 or TRBV6-3 and TRBJ2-3; D remains ambiguous. The V end lost 2 bases, the J end lost 1 base, and 19 bases lay between the germline ends. The CDR3 totals 18 residues. Germline V CDR1 and CDR2: MNHEY, SVGEGT. CDR3 bases: TGTGCCAGCAGTTACCCGGTGCGTAGGCCTGGGGGCACAGATACGCAGTATTTT. Translated, it gives CASSYPVRRPGGTDTQYF.

The V call is TRBV20-1, the J call TRBJ2-7; TRBD1 agrees at 9 bases. CDR3 length: 14 residues. The germline CDR1 and CDR2 sequences are DFQATT and SNEGSKA (reference sequence). The ends lost 6 bases at V and 3 bases at J; junction bases unmatched: 9. CDR3 DNA sequence: TGCAGTGCAAGCCGGGACAGGGTGGGCTACGAGCAGTACTTC. The encoded protein is CSASRDRVGYEQYF.

This clonotype was recorded at least ten times. The chain combines TRBV3-1 with TRBJ1-6; 8 nucleotides match TRBD1. Germline V CDR1 and CDR2: LGHDT, YNNKEL (reference sequence). The V and J ends lost 0 bases and 7 bases, in that order; junction bases with no gene match: 5. This CDR3 has 16 residues. The CDR3 region has the DNA TGTGCCAGCAGCCAAGATAACAGGGGGGGAAATTCACCCCTCCACTTT. It specifies CASSQDNRGGNSPLHF. The full variable domain, in which reference TRBV3-1 and TRBJ1-6 provide the parts outside the CDR3, is DTAVSQTPKYLVTQMGNDKSIKCEQNLGHDTMYWYKQDSKKFLKIMFSYNNKELIINETVPNRFSPKSPDKAHLNLHINSLELGDSAVYFCASSQDNRGGNSPLHFGNGTRLTVT.

This clonotype has only a few counts. The chain links TRBV7-2 to TRBJ1-6; tentatively, D is TRBD1 (5 bases). The length of the CDR3 is 14 residues. The V and J ends lost 1 base and 8 bases respectively, with 9 bases between them. The V gene's germline CDR1 is SGHTA and CDR2 FQGNSA. DNA of the CDR3: TGTGCCAGCAGCTTAGTGGGCAGGGATTCACCCCTCCACTTT. Its protein is CASSLVGRDSPLHF.

This clonotype has a handful of counts. The genes are TRBV7-3 and TRBJ2-3; TRBD2 aligns across 8 bases. Germline V gives CDR1 SGHTA, CDR2 FQGTGA. Unmatched junction bases numbered 11, after V lost 5 bases and J lost 4 bases. The CDR3 loop spans 16 amino acids. The DNA of the CDR3 is TGTGCCAGCAGCATTTCCGCGGGGGGCCTCCCAGATACGCAGTATTTT. Protein: CASSISAGGLPDTQYF.

This clonotype has a handful of counts. This chain uses TRBV4-1 with TRBJ2-3; D not certain. Germline CDR1 is MGHRA and CDR2 is YSYEKL. V was trimmed by 1 base and J by 8 bases, leaving 7 bases between them. This CDR3 spans 12 amino acids. In DNA form, the CDR3 reads TGCGCCAGCAGCCAAGTAGGTGGTACGCAGTATTTT. Amino acid sequence: CASSQVGGTQYF.

V gene TRBV5-1 combines with J gene TRBJ2-7; D possibly corresponds to TRBD2 (5 bases). Trimming pared 4 bases from V and 1 base from J, leaving 12 bases between. CDR1 and CDR2 from the germline V gene are SGHRS and YFSETQ. The CDR3 is 14 amino acids. The CDR3 reads CASSPAGGSYEQYF. CDR3 in DNA: TGCGCCAGCAGCCCGGCGGGCGGGTCCTACGAGCAGTACTTC.

In its sample, this clonotype was seen many times. V gene TRBV5-6 combines with J gene TRBJ2-3; 7 bases fit TRBD2. The CDR3 spans 14 residues. After removal of 2 bases from V and 1 base from J, the junction contained 1 base not matched to a gene. The V gene's germline CDR1 is SGHDT and CDR2 YYEEEE. This chain's CDR3 is CASSFLAGTDTQYF. The CDR3 nucleotides read TGTGCCAGCAGCTTCCTAGCGGGCACAGATACGCAGTATTTT.

This clonotype was seen a handful of times. The chain recombines TRBV29-1 with TRBJ2-5; tentative D call: TRBD1 (5 bases). Trimming stripped 1 base from V and 4 bases from J, with 7 bases between. Germline V CDR1 and CDR2: SQVTM, ANQGSEA. The CDR3 length is 12 residues. CDR3 DNA sequence: TGCAGCGTTGAAGGCAGGGCAGAGACCCAGTACTTC. Amino acids: CSVEGRAETQYF.